This is a list of T cell receptor beta chains from one sample in a study of neurological immune-mediated disorders. TCRdb used MiXCR to reprocess the 5' RACE reads, holding one entry per CDR3 protein. The table includes more than 10,000 distinct CDR3 sequences, about 22% detected once. Sequencing input: CD8+ T cells from blood. These TCRs come from a woman aged 40 to 55 with multiple sclerosis. The CDR3 runs from the conserved cysteine through the conserved F or W. Fields, in order: V gene, D gene, J gene, clone size, CDR3 protein, CDR3 DNA. A D gene is named only where the DNA matches it firmly. The listing skips clone size in some rows; elsewhere it reads once, few, many or a size class.

TRBV15	.	TRBJ1-5	large	CATSPDLRQPQHF	TGTGCCACCAGTCCAGACTTACGTCAGCCCCAGCATTTT
TRBV29-1	.	TRBJ2-7	many	CSVVSGYEQYF	TGCAGCGTTGTGTCGGGTTACGAGCAGTACTTC
TRBV4-1	.	TRBJ1-5	medium-sized	CASSQAAQGIQPQHF	TGCGCCAGCAGCCAAGCGGCGCAGGGGATTCAGCCCCAGCATTTT
TRBV6-9	.	TRBJ1-3	few	CASTPNRVEIPNTIYF	TGTGCCAGCACCCCGAACAGGGTAGAGATCCCAAACACCATATATTTT
TRBV2	.	TRBJ2-1	medium-sized	CASSKTLKGHNEQFF	TGTGCCAGCAGTAAGACCCTAAAGGGCCACAATGAGCAGTTCTTC
TRBV5-4	.	TRBJ2-1	many	CASSLALRPNEQFF	TGTGCCAGCAGCTTGGCGCTCCGGCCCAATGAGCAGTTCTTC
TRBV9	.	TRBJ1-2	once	CASSVAPGEAYGYTF	TGTGCCAGCAGCGTAGCCCCTGGGGAGGCCTATGGCTACACCTTC
TRBV7-6	.	TRBJ1-1	.	CASSLGTAWDTEAFF	TGTGCCAGCAGCTTAGGGACGGCCTGGGACACTGAAGCTTTCTTT
TRBV7-9	TRBD1	TRBJ2-1	few	CASSFLPGQGIYEQFF	TGTGCCAGCAGCTTCCTGCCGGGACAGGGGATCTATGAGCAGTTCTTC
TRBV7-6	.	TRBJ1-1	many	CASSLEWVPLNTEAFF	TGTGCCAGCAGCTTAGAATGGGTGCCCCTGAACACTGAAGCTTTCTTT
TRBV4-1	.	TRBJ2-5	medium-sized	CASRKTGKETQYF	TGCGCCAGCAGAAAAACAGGGAAAGAGACCCAGTACTTC
TRBV12-3/TRBV12-4	.	TRBJ2-2	.	CASSPVARELFF	TGTGCCAGCAGCCCGGTCGCGCGGGAGCTGTTTTTT
TRBV9	.	TRBJ2-5	many	CASSVEGVVETQYF	TGTGCCAGCAGCGTAGAGGGGGTAGTAGAGACCCAGTACTTC
TRBV3-1	.	TRBJ2-7	many	CASSQEGHRPTVAHYEQYF	TGTGCCAGCAGCCAAGAGGGGCACAGGCCCACCGTAGCCCATTACGAGCAGTACTTC
TRBV4-1	.	TRBJ1-1	many	CASSPHPSGLYTEAFF	TGCGCCAGCAGCCCACACCCCTCAGGGTTATACACTGAAGCTTTCTTT
TRBV3-1	TRBD1	TRBJ2-1	.	CASSLDRLSYNEQFF	TGTGCCAGCAGCCTGGACAGGCTCTCCTACAATGAGCAGTTCTTC
TRBV20-1	.	TRBJ1-1	.	CSARVGSWTEAFF	TGCAGTGCTAGAGTGGGGTCGTGGACTGAAGCTTTCTTT
TRBV4-1	.	TRBJ2-7	.	CASSQDVALRSEQYF	TGCGCCAGCAGCCAAGATGTAGCTTTGCGATCCGAGCAGTACTTC
TRBV10-2	.	TRBJ2-1	many	CASTLHTNEQFF	TGCGCCAGCACCCTCCACACGAATGAGCAGTTCTTC